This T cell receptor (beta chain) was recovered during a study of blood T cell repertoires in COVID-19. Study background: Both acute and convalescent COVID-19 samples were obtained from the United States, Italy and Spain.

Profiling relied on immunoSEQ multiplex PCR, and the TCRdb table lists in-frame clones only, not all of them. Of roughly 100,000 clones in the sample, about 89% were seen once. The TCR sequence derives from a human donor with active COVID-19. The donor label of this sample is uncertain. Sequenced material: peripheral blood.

The CDR3 sequence: CSVALLASYNEQFF. CDR3 nucleotides: TGCAGCGTTGCTCTCTTGGCTTCCTACAATGAGCAGTTCTTC. The chain uses TRBV29-1 and TRBJ2-1; D gene uncertain. This CDR3 comprises 14 residues. V lost 4 bases to trimming and J lost 1 base, with 11 bases between them. From germline, CDR1 is SQVTM and CDR2 ANQGSEA.